The 2 T cell receptor beta chains reported below all come from one sample, sequenced in a study of naive and memory T cell subsets. Sample treatment: skin biopsy from PPD injection site in Mantoux-positive individual. The library had UMIs added by 3' ligation of an oligonucleotide to TCR cDNA. The SP2 primer and nested alpha and beta constant region primers amplified ligated cDNA in four rounds. TCRdb reanalysed the UMI-ligation and nested PCR reads using MiXCR and keeps one entry per CDR3 protein. The sample comprises tens of thousands of distinct CDR3 sequences, about 10% of which are singletons, and around 3.9% rests with the top ten. Sequencing was performed on skin, taken from a tuberculin skin test site. These receptors came from an adult in good health.

This clonotype showed up many times. This chain connects TRBV11-3 to TRBJ2-5; D call uncertain. The V gene lost 5 bases and the J gene lost 2 bases, with 12 bases spanning the gap. Germline lookup yields CDR1 SGHNT and CDR2 YENEEA. This CDR3 has 14 amino acids. CDR3 sequence: CASSKRHIQETQYF. The CDR3 DNA follows: TGTGCCAGCAGCAAGAGGCACATTCAAGAGACCCAGTACTTC.

This rearrangement joins TRBV7-9 to TRBJ1-2, with D hard to call. The length of the CDR3 is 14 residues. Germline assignment: CDR1 SEHNR and CDR2 FQNEAQ (reference sequence). Trimming pared 0 bases from V and 2 bases from J, leaving 7 bases between. CDR3 loop: CASSLAGSNYGYTF. CDR3 DNA sequence: TGTGCCAGCAGCTTAGCAGGCAGCAACTATGGCTACACCTTC.